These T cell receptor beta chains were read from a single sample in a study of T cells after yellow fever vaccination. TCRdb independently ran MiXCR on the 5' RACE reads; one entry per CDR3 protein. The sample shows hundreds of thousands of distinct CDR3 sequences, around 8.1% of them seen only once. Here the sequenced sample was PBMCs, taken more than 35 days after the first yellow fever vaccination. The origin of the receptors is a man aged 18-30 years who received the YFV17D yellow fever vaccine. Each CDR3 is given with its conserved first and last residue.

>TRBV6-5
CASSYRGGPQPQHF
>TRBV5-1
CASSFRGQNTLEQFF
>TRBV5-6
CASSLGQNIQYF
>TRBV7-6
CASSLGVTGNTIYF
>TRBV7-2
CASSKTSGGSYEQFF
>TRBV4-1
CASSQGTGDSYEQYF
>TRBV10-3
CAISGQQGQAEKLFF
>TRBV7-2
CASSRETGVTYGYTF
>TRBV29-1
CSTWTEMNTEAFF
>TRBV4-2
CASSPKGLAGNTDTQYF